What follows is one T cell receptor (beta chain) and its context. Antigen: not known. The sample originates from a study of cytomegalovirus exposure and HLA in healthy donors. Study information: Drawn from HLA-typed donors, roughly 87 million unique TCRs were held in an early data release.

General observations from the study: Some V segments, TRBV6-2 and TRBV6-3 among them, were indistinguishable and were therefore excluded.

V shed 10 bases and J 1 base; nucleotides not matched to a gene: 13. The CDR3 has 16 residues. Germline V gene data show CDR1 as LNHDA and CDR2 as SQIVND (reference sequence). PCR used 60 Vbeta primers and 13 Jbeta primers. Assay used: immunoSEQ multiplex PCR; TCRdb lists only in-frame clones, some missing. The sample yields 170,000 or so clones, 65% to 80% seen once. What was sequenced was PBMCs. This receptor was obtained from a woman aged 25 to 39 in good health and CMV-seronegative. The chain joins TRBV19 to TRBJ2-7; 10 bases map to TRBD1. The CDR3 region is CATQDRGSAGSYEQYF. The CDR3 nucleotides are TGTGCCACCCAGGACAGGGGGTCCGCTGGATCCTACGAGCAGTACTTC.